A single sample is the source of the 9 T cell receptor beta chains below, sequenced in a study of cytomegalovirus exposure and HLA in healthy donors. The PCR made use of 60 Vbeta and 13 Jbeta primers. The data were produced by immunoSEQ multiplex PCR, yet TCRdb's version contains in-frame clones alone and is incomplete. The table has tens of thousands of clones, approximately 70% seen once; the top ten hold 2.5% to 3%. Specimen: PBMCs. These receptors originate from a man aged 50-59 years in good health and CMV-seronegative.

This clone was detected once. DNA of the CDR3: TGTGCCAGCAGCCTAAGAACGGGGAGCTCCTACGAGCAGTACGTC. This translates into CASSLRTGSSYEQYV. The chain recombines TRBV21-1 with TRBJ2-7; the table assigns TRBD2, which was not confirmed against the DNA. TRBV21-1 is given as a pseudogene. This CDR3 is built from 15 residues.

This chain connects TRBV6-5 to TRBJ1-6; TRBD1 agrees at 10 bases. Germline CDR1 is MNHEY and CDR2 is SVGAGI. The CDR3 covers 14 residues. The V gene end was trimmed by 9 bases and the J gene end by 10 bases; junction bases not matched to a gene: 9. CDR3 amino acids: CASQTGTGESPLHF. CDR3 coding DNA: TGTGCCAGTCAGACCGGGACAGGGGAATCACCCCTCCACTTT.

The chain employs TRBV27 and TRBJ2-3; maybe TRBD2 (5 bases). The V and J ends lost 0 bases and 10 bases respectively, with 14 bases between them. Germline V gene data show CDR1 as MNHEY and CDR2 as SMNVEV (reference sequence). The CDR3 loop spans 14 amino acids. The CDR3 here is CASSLSQARVPQYF. CDR3 nucleotide sequence: TGTGCCAGCAGTTTATCGCAGGCGAGGGTTCCGCAGTATTTT.

This clone has more than one count but fewer than ten. J is TRBJ2-1 and V is TRBV28; 10 nucleotides agree with TRBD2. V shed 3 bases, J shed 6 bases, and the junction held 2 bases outside the gene matches. CDR1 is MDHEN and CDR2 is SYDVKM in the germline V gene. The CDR3 is 14 residues long. The CDR3 bases are TGTGCCAGCAGTTTGGCTAGCGGGGGCAATGAGCAGTTCTTC. Protein: CASSLASGGNEQFF.

CDR3 sequence: CASSPGTGIRLTEAFF. For the CDR3, the DNA is TGTGCCAGTAGTCCCGGGACAGGGATAAGATTGACTGAAGCTTTCTTT. The rearrangement links TRBV19 to TRBJ1-1; 9 bases map to TRBD1. The CDR3 runs to 16 residues. The ends lost 5 bases at V and 5 bases at J; junction bases unmatched: 12. The germline V gene encodes CDR1 LNHDA and CDR2 SQIVND (reference sequence). The whole variable domain, remainder taken from reference TRBV19 and TRBJ1-1, is DGGITQSPKYLFRKEGQNVTLSCEQNLNHDAMYWYRQDPGQGLRLIYYSQIVNDFQKGDIAEGYSVSREKKESFPLTVTSAQKNPTAFYLCASSPGTGIRLTEAFFGQGTRLTVV.

J is TRBJ1-1 and V is TRBV2, with no clear D. The CDR3 contains 12 residues. The germline V gene has CDR1 SNHLY and CDR2 FYNNEI. Deletions cut 6 bases from V and 1 base from J, with 6 bases between. The CDR3 loop is CASRERNTEAFF. CDR3 coding DNA: TGTGCCAGCAGGGAGAGGAACACTGAAGCTTTCTTT.

The chain employs TRBV10-3 and TRBJ2-7; 8 positions match TRBD2. The J segment lost 6 bases and the V segment lost 1 base, leaving 5 bases of the junction unmatched. This CDR3 spans 14 amino acids. CDR1 ENHRY and CDR2 SYGVKD come from the germline V gene. CDR3 nucleotides: TGTGCCATCAGTGAGTTACTAGCGGTCTCCGAGCAGTACGTC. Amino acid sequence: CAISELLAVSEQYV.

The chain links TRBV7-8 to TRBJ2-1; 9 positions match TRBD1. V was pared by 3 bases and J by 8 bases, with 8 bases of the junction left unmatched. This CDR3 spans 15 amino acids. CDR1 is SGHVS and CDR2 is FQNEAQ in the germline V gene. The CDR3, as DNA: TGTGCCAGCAGCTTGAAACGGACAGGGGAGTATGAGCAGTTCTTC. It encodes CASSLKRTGEYEQFF.

This clone was seen a handful of times. The chain is built from TRBV7-2 and TRBJ2-2; 7 bases match TRBD2. Germline CDR1 and CDR2: SGHTA and FQGNSA. There are 15 residues in the CDR3. With 3 bases clipped from V and 5 bases from J, the junction kept 6 bases outside the gene matches. The CDR3 bases are TGTGCCAGCAGCTTCTGGGGGGGAGGGACCGGGGAGCTGTTTTTT. Translated, it gives CASSFWGGGTGELFF.